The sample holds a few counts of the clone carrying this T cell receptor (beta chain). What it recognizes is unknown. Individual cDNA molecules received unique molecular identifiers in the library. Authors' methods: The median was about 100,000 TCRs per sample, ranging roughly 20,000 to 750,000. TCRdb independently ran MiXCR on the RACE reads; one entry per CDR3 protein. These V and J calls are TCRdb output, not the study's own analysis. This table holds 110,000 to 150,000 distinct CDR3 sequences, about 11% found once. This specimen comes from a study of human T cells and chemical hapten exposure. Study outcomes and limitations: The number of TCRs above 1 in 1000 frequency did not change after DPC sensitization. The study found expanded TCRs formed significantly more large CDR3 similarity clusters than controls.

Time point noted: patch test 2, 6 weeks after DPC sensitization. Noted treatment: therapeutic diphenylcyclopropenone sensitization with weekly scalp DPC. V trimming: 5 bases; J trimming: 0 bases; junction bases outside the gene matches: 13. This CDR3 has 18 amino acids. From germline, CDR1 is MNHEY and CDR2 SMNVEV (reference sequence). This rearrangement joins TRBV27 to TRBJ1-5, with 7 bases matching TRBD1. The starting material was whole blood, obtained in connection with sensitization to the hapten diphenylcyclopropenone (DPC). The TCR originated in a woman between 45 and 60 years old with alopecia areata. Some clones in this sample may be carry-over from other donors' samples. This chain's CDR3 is CASSKNPTGFDSNQPQHF. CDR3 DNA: TGTGCCAGCAGTAAGAACCCGACAGGGTTTGATAGCAATCAGCCCCAGCATTTT.